This section outlines one TCR beta chain sequence together with its context. Vbeta (60) and Jbeta (13) primers were used in the PCR. Sequencing used immunoSEQ multiplex PCR; TCRdb keeps in-frame clones, though not all of them. Of 110,000 to 150,000 clones in the sample, 77% are singletons; the top ten hold 3% to 5%. This CDR3 comprises 16 residues. With 4 bases removed from V and 3 bases from J, the gap between germline ends came to 16 bases. In germline, CDR1 is SGHTA, CDR2 FQGTGA. The sample originates from a study of cytomegalovirus exposure and HLA in healthy donors. Material for sequencing was PBMCs. The chain couples TRBV7-3 to TRBJ1-3; TRBD1 might be the D (6 bases). This clonotype originated in a male donor in good health and CMV-seronegative. The CDR3 here is CASSSLRGALGNTIYF. CDR3 in DNA: TGTGCCAGCAGCTCCCTACGGGGGGCGCTTGGAAACACCATATATTTT.